What follows are 19 T cell receptor beta chains derived from one specimen sequenced in a study of blood T cell repertoires in COVID-19 (dated by TCRdb to about 2020). The library was prepared using the immunoSEQ multiplex PCR assay. In its TCRdb copy, this immuneACCESS table keeps in-frame sequences only and misses some clones. Where compared with another copy, unresolved V genes explain less than half of these, and the others have no known cause. The table for this sample lists a few hundred thousand clones; more than 70% of them were counted only once. The leading ten clones occupy 1.2% of the sample. Sequenced material: PBMCs or T cells enriched from blood (not recorded which). The source is a woman between 40 and 55 years old with acute COVID-19.

This clone came up once. The chain employs TRBV5-6 and TRBJ2-1; D might be TRBD2 (6 bases). This CDR3 contains 16 residues. The V end was cut by 4 bases, the J end by 0 bases, with 14 bases between. Germline V gene sequence: CDR1 SGHDT, CDR2 YYEEEE. In DNA form, the CDR3 reads TGTGCCAGCAGCCGGGACTTCTCCGACTCCTACAATGAGCAGTTCTTC. Protein: CASSRDFSDSYNEQFF.

The gene calls are TRBV5-5 and TRBJ2-5, with 10 positions matching TRBD2. This CDR3 has 16 residues. Germline V gene data show CDR1 as SGHKS and CDR2 as YYEKEE (reference sequence). V dropped 1 base and J dropped 3; count of bases not matched to a gene: 6. This chain's CDR3 is CASSLWLAGEEETQYF. CDR3 sequence (DNA): TGTGCCAGCAGCTTGTGGCTAGCGGGAGAGGAAGAGACCCAGTACTTC.

This chain links TRBV6-2 or TRBV6-3 with TRBJ2-7, with 13 bases fitting TRBD2. The junction had 4 bases not matched to a gene; V was cut back by 6 bases and J by 2 bases. Germline V gene data show CDR1 as MNHEY and CDR2 as SVGEGT. This CDR3 is 15 amino acids long. DNA of the CDR3: TGTGCCAGCAGCCAGGGACTAGCGGGGACCTACGAGCAGTACGTC. Protein: CASSQGLAGTYEQYV.

V is TRBV9 and J is TRBJ2-3; 11 nucleotides line up with TRBD2. V dropped 3 bases and J dropped 15; count of bases not matched to a gene: 9. CDR3 length equals 13 residues. Germline V gene lookup returns CDR1 SGDLS and CDR2 YYNGEE. The CDR3 coding sequence is TGTGCCAGCAGCGAGGCAGGGACTAGCGGCCAATATTTT. Amino acids: CASSEAGTSGQYF.

The V call is TRBV6-5, the J call TRBJ2-2, with no clear D. V was shortened by 3 bases and J by 1 base, with 6 bases between the two germline ends. The CDR3 contains 14 residues. Germline V gene sequence: CDR1 MNHEY, CDR2 SVGAGI. For the CDR3, the DNA is TGTGCCAGCAGTTATTCCCTGAACACCGGGGAGCTGTTTTTT. Translating gives CASSYSLNTGELFF.

This chain joins TRBV29-1 and TRBJ2-1, with TRBD2 matching 10 bases. The CDR3 is made up of 15 amino acids. The J segment lost 8 bases and the V segment lost 7 bases, leaving 14 bases of the junction unmatched. The germline V gene encodes CDR1 SQVTM and CDR2 ANQGSEA. The CDR3 nucleotides are TGCAGCGGAGTGGGTGGGCCTAGCGGGAGCCATGAGCAGTTCTTC. Protein product: CSGVGGPSGSHEQFF.

This clone occurred once. V is TRBV9 and J is TRBJ2-7; perhaps TRBD1 as D (6 bases). The CDR3 sequence is 15 residues long. V dropped 3 bases and J dropped 4 bases, with 17 bases sitting between them. CDR1 and CDR2 from the germline V gene are SGDLS and YYNGEE. CDR3 DNA: TGTGCCAGCAGCGCCCCCGGCAGGGGAAGATACGAGCAGTACTTC. Protein product: CASSAPGRGRYEQYF.

The gene calls are TRBV2 and TRBJ1-5; D possibly corresponds to TRBD1 (5 bases). Per the germline V gene, CDR1 is SNHLY and CDR2 is FYNNEI. CDR3 length: 14 residues. With 6 bases removed from V and 3 bases from J, the gap between germline ends came to 12 bases. The chain's CDR3 is CASRATAYNQPQHF. The CDR3 DNA follows: TGTGCCAGCAGGGCGACAGCTTACAATCAGCCCCAGCATTTT.

This sequence joins TRBV28 and TRBJ1-1; 11 bases line up with TRBD1. Unmatched junction bases numbered 18, after V lost 5 bases and J lost 1 base. Germline values: CDR1 MDHEN, CDR2 SYDVKM. The CDR3 totals 20 residues. The CDR3 bases are TGTGCCAGCAGTGGGAATACAAACCTGGGGACAGGGGGGGAGAACACTGAAGCTTTCTTT. Amino acids: CASSGNTNLGTGGENTEAFF.

The rearrangement joins TRBV14 to TRBJ2-2, with TRBD2 matching over 9 bases. With 4 bases clipped from V and 6 bases from J, the junction kept 6 bases outside the gene matches. The CDR3 spans 15 residues. Per germline, CDR1 SGHDN and CDR2 FVKESK. CDR3 sequence: CASSRGLALSGELFF. DNA of the CDR3: TGTGCCAGCAGCCGAGGACTAGCGCTATCCGGGGAGCTGTTTTTT.

This clone appeared a few times. This sequence joins TRBV24-1 and TRBJ1-5; D gene unclear. Trimming pared 3 bases from V and 4 bases from J, leaving 9 bases between. In germline, CDR1 is KGHDR, CDR2 SFDVKD. The CDR3 has 14 residues. The CDR3 DNA is TGTGCCACCAGTGATCCGGACTGGAATCAGCCCCAGCATTTT. Its translation: CATSDPDWNQPQHF.

This clone was found a few times. V gene TRBV25-1 combines with J gene TRBJ2-3; the match to TRBD2 covers 7 bases. This CDR3 spans 17 amino acids. The V and J ends lost 1 base and 4 bases, in that order; junction bases with no gene match: 11. Germline CDR1 MGHDK, CDR2 SYGVNS. This chain's CDR3 is CASSELTAGGSADTQYF. The CDR3, as DNA: TGTGCCAGCAGTGAATTAACGGCCGGCGGGAGCGCAGATACGCAGTATTTT.

The rearrangement uses TRBV24-1 and TRBJ2-5; D is perhaps TRBD1 (5 bases). Germline-derived CDR1 and CDR2 are KGHDR and SFDVKD. Trimming removed 1 base from V and 5 bases from J, with 13 bases in between. The CDR3 has 15 residues. The CDR3 sequence is CATSDLEGRAETQYF. The DNA for the CDR3 is TGTGCCACCAGTGATTTAGAAGGCAGGGCTGAGACCCAGTACTTC.

The V and J genes are TRBV7-2 and TRBJ2-1; maybe TRBD2 (6 bases). Trimming pared 3 bases from V and 0 bases from J, leaving 12 bases between. This CDR3 region has 16 residues. The germline V gene has CDR1 SGHTA and CDR2 FQGNSA. Written as DNA, the CDR3 is TGTGCCAGCAGCTTGTTAGCGGTTAGCTCCTACAATGAGCAGTTCTTC. As protein: CASSLLAVSSYNEQFF.

V usage is TRBV11-3 and J usage is TRBJ2-1; D is ambiguous. Per the germline V gene, CDR1 is SGHNT and CDR2 is YENEEA. This CDR3 spans 15 amino acids. V was clipped by 0 bases and J by 4 bases, with 10 bases between them. CDR3 DNA: TGTGCCAGCAGCTTAGATCTAACAGCTTACAATGAGCAGTTCTTC. It yields the protein CASSLDLTAYNEQFF.

J is TRBJ1-3 and V is TRBV7-2, with D perhaps TRBD1 (5 bases). V dropped 2 bases and J dropped 0 bases, with 11 bases sitting between them. There are 16 residues in the CDR3. From germline, CDR1 is SGHTA and CDR2 FQGNSA. For the CDR3, the DNA is TGTGCCAGCAGCTTATTTCAGGGTGACTCTGGAAACACCATATATTTT. This sequence encodes CASSLFQGDSGNTIYF.

This chain uses TRBV10-1 with TRBJ2-1, with 11 nucleotides matching TRBD2. V lost 2 bases to trimming and J lost 7 bases; unmatched junction nucleotides: 4. The CDR3 is made up of 15 amino acids. The germline V gene has CDR1 WNHNN and CDR2 SYGVQD (reference sequence). CDR3 loop: CASSESLAGGNEQFF. The CDR3 coding sequence is TGCGCCAGCAGTGAGAGCCTAGCGGGAGGTAATGAGCAGTTCTTC.

The J gene is TRBJ2-1, the V gene TRBV3-1 (or the pseudogene TRBV3-2); tentative D call: TRBD2 (6 bases). The CDR3 is 17 amino acids. Looked up from germline, CDR1 is LGHDT and CDR2 is YNNKEL (reference sequence). Deletions cut 5 bases from V and 0 bases from J, with 17 bases between. Here the CDR3 DNA reads TGTGCCAGCAGCGAATTCAAGGACGGGAGCTCCTACAATGAGCAGTTCTTC. This codes for CASSEFKDGSSYNEQFF.

The CDR3 loop is CASSLGIGHPTPYEQYV. In DNA, the CDR3 is TGTGCCAGCAGCTTAGGGATTGGACACCCGACCCCCTACGAGCAGTACGTC. V and J are TRBV7-2 and TRBJ2-7, with D possibly matching TRBD1 (5 bases). There are 17 residues in the CDR3. The V end was cut by 1 base, the J end by 2 bases, with 18 bases between. From germline, CDR1 is SGHTA and CDR2 FQGNSA.